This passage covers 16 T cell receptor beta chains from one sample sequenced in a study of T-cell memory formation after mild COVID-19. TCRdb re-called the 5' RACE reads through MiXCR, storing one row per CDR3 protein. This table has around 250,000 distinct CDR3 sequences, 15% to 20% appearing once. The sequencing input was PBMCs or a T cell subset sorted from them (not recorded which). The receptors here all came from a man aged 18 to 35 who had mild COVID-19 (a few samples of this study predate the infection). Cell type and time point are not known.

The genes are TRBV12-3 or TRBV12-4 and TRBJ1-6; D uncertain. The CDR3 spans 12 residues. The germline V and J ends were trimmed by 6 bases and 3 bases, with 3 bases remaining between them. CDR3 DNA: TGTGCCAGCAGCGTCTATAATTCACCCCTCCACTTT. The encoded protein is CASSVYNSPLHF.

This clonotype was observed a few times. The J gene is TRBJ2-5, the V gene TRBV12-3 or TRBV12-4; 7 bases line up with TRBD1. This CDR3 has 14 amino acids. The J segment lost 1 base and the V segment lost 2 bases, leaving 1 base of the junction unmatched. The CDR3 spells CASSLRQGQETQYF. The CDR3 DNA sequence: TGTGCCAGCAGTTTACGACAGGGCCAAGAGACCCAGTACTTC.

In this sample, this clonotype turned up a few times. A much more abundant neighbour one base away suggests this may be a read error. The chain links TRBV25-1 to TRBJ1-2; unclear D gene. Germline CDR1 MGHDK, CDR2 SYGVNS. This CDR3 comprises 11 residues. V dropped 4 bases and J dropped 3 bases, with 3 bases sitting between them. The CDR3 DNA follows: TGTGCCAGCAGTGTGGACTATGGCTACACCTTC. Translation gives CASSVDYGYTF.

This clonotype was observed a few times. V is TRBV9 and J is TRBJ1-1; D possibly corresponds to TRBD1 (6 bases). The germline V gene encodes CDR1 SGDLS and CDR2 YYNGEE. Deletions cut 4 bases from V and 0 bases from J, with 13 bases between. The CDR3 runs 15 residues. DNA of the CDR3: TGTGCCAGCAGCTTAGAGACAGGATTGAACACTGAAGCTTTCTTT. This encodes CASSLETGLNTEAFF.

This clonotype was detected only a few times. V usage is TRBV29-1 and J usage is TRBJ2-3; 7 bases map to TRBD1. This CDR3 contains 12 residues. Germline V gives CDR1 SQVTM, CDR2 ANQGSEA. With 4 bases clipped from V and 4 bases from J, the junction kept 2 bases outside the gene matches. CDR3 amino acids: CSVGQGADTQYF. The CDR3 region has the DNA TGCAGCGTTGGCCAGGGGGCAGATACGCAGTATTTT.

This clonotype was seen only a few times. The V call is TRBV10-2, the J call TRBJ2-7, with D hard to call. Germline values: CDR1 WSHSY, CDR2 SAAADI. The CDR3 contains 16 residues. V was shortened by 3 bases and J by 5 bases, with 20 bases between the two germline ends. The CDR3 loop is CASSETRNSVFHEQYF. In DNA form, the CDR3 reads TGCGCCAGCAGTGAAACACGAAACAGCGTTTTCCACGAGCAGTACTTC.

This CDR3 is CASSRLPGGDGGQFF. DNA for the CDR3: TGTGCCAGCAGCCGCCTCCCAGGAGGAGATGGGGGGCAGTTCTTC. The rearrangement links TRBV3-1 to TRBJ2-1, with D perhaps being TRBD1 or TRBD2 (5 bases each). The germline CDR1 and CDR2 sequences are LGHDT and YNNKEL (reference sequence). The CDR3 sequence is 15 residues long. V lost 4 bases, J lost 12 bases, and 22 bases lay in between.

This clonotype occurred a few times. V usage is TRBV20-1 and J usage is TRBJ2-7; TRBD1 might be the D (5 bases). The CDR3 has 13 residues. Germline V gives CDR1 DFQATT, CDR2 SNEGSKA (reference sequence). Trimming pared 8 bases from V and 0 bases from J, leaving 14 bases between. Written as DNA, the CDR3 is TGCAGTACGACAGATCCCAGCTCCTACGAGCAGTACGTC. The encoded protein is CSTTDPSSYEQYV.

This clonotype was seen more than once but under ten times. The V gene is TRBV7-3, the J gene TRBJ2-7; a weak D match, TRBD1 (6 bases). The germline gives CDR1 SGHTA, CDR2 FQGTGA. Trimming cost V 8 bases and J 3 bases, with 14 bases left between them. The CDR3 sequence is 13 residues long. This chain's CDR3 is CASAMDRDYEQYF. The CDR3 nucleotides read TGTGCCAGCGCGATGGACAGAGACTACGAGCAGTACTTC.

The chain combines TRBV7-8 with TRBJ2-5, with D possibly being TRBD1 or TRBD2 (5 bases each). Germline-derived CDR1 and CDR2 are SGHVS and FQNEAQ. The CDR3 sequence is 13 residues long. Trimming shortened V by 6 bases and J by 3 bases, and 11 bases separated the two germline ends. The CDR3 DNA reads TGTGCCAGCAGTTACGGGGCCGAAGAGACCCAGTACTTC. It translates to CASSYGAEETQYF.

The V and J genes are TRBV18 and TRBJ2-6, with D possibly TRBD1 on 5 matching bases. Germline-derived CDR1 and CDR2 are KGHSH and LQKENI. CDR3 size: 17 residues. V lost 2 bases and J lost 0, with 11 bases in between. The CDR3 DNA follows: TGTGCCAGCTCACCAGGTCAGGGAAGCTCTGGGGCCAACGTCCTGACTTTC. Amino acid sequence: CASSPGQGSSGANVLTF.

CDR3 coding DNA: TGCAGTGCTAGAGTTCTAGCGTCGGGGGCCAACGTCCTGACTTTC. Residues: CSARVLASGANVLTF. The rearrangement links TRBV20-1 to TRBJ2-6, with D possibly being TRBD2 (6 bases). Deletions cut 1 base from V and 4 bases from J, with 11 bases between. CDR3 size: 15 residues. Germline loops: CDR1 DFQATT, CDR2 SNEGSKA (reference sequence).

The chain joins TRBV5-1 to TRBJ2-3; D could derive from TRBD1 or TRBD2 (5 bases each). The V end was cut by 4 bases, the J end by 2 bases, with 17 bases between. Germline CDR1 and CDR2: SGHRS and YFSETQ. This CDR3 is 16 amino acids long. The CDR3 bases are TGCGCCAGCAGCCCCTGGGACGTTCTCGACACAGATACGCAGTATTTT. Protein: CASSPWDVLDTDTQYF.

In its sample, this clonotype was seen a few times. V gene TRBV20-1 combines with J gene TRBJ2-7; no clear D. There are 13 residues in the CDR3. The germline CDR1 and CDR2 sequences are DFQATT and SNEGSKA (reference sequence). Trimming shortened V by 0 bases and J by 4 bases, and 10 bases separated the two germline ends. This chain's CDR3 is CSARERTDYEQYF. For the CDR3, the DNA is TGCAGTGCTAGAGAGAGGACGGATTACGAGCAGTACTTC.

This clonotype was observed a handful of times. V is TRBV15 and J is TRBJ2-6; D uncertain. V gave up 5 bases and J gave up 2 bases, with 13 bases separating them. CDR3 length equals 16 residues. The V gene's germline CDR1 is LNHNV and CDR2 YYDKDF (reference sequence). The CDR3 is CATSLPLLTGANVLTF. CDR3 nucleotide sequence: TGTGCCACCAGCCTCCCCCTTTTGACTGGGGCCAACGTCCTGACTTTC.

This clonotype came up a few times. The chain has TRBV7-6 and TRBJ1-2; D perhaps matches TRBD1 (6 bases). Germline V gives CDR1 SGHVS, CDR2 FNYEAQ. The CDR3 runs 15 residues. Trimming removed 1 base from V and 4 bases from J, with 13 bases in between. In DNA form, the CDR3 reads TGTGCCAGCAGCTTAGTGGCAGGGGCGGGCTATGGCTACACCTTC. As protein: CASSLVAGAGYGYTF.